This TCR beta chain came from a study of cytotoxic CD8 clonotypes in ibrutinib-treated CLL. The CDR3 has 16 residues. The trim removed 1 base at V and 4 bases at J, leaving 6 bases unmatched. Per the germline V gene, CDR1 is SGHTA and CDR2 is FQGNSA. This table comes from immunoSEQ multiplex PCR, and its TCRdb copy is limited to in-frame clones, with some not included. This repertoire shows some 130,000 clones, approximately 85% found once; its top ten account for approximately 2%. The specimen was PBMCs, collected after 24 months of ibrutinib treatment. The sequence derives from a human donor with chronic lymphocytic leukemia. The chain recombines TRBV7-2 with TRBJ2-2; 7 positions agree with TRBD1. CDR3 DNA sequence: TGTGCCAGCAGCTTAGTTAGGGGGCAAAGCACCGGGGAGCTGTTTTTT. Its translation: CASSLVRGQSTGELFF.